This TCR beta chain stems from a study of immune characterization of retroperitoneal liposarcoma. TCRdb reprocessed the PCR reads via MiXCR and lists one record per CDR3 protein. The table lists approximately 3,000 distinct CDR3 sequences, more than 45% of them singletons, with over 40% in the top ten. This clonotype was recorded a few times. The sequenced material came from tumor tissue. This clonotype was obtained from a male donor with retroperitoneal liposarcoma.

CDR3 DNA: TGTGCCAGCAGCCGAGCGGGGTTCTACAATGAGCAGTTCTTC. Amino acid sequence: CASSRAGFYNEQFF. The chain joins TRBV11-2 to TRBJ2-1; 7 positions match TRBD2. The CDR3 length is 14 residues. The junction had 4 bases not matched to a gene; V was cut back by 5 bases and J by 3 bases. Germline CDR1 and CDR2: SGHAT and FQNNGV.